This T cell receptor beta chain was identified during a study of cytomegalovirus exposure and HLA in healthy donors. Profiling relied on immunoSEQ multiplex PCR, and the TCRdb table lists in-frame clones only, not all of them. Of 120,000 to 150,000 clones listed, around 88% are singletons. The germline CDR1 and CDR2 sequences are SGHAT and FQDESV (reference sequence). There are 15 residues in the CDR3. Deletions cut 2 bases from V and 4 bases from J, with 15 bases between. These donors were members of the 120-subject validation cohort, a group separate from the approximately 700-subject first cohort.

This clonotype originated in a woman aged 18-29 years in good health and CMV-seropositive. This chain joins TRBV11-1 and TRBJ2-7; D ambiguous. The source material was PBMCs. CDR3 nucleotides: TGTGCCAGCAGCTTAAGCGACGGAGAGTTTTACGAGCAGTACTTC. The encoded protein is CASSLSDGEFYEQYF.